These T cell receptor beta chains were read from a single sample in a study of T-cell reconstitution after alpha-beta-depleted transplantation in children. TCRdb redid the calling of the PCR reads with MiXCR, one entry per CDR3 protein. Among approximately 390,000 distinct CDR3 sequences listed, roughly 11% were seen once. The specimen was PBMCs from the stem cell graft donor, collected from the stem cell graft. These receptors came from a human donor who donated a stem cell graft to a child with acute myeloid leukemia. CDR3s include the opening cysteine and the closing phenylalanine or tryptophan. A D gene is named only where the DNA matches it firmly. Clone size is stated in some rows and not others, as once, few, many or a class when expanded.

j_call: TRBJ2-1
v_call: TRBV9
clone_size: -
d_call: TRBD2
cdr3_aa: CASSLGGTGLAGPRPLNEQFF
cdr3_nt: TGTGCCAGCAGCCTTGGGGGAACGGGACTAGCGGGCCCCCGTCCTTTGAATGAGCAGTTCTTC

j_call: TRBJ1-3
v_call: TRBV5-5
clone_size: many
d_call: -
cdr3_aa: CASSLGTWGNTIYF
cdr3_nt: TGTGCCAGCAGCTTGGGAACTTGGGGAAACACCATATATTTT

j_call: TRBJ2-2
v_call: TRBV10-3
clone_size: few
d_call: TRBD2
cdr3_aa: CAISERTKLTSGRSGELFF
cdr3_nt: TGTGCCATCAGTGAAAGGACGAAATTGACTAGCGGGAGGAGCGGGGAGCTGTTTTTT

j_call: TRBJ1-1
v_call: TRBV20-1
clone_size: -
d_call: TRBD1
cdr3_aa: CSARVPGGETEAFF
cdr3_nt: TGCAGTGCTAGAGTGCCAGGGGGGGAGACTGAAGCTTTCTTT

j_call: TRBJ1-1
v_call: TRBV29-1
clone_size: -
d_call: -
cdr3_aa: CSVDSRGMNTEAFF
cdr3_nt: TGCAGCGTTGATTCACGGGGGATGAACACTGAAGCTTTCTTT

j_call: TRBJ2-6
v_call: TRBV29-1
clone_size: -
d_call: -
cdr3_aa: CSVRGTGANVLTF
cdr3_nt: TGCAGCGTTAGGGGGACTGGGGCCAACGTCCTGACTTTC

j_call: TRBJ1-3
v_call: TRBV5-6
clone_size: few
d_call: -
cdr3_aa: CASSAGLGNTIYF
cdr3_nt: TGTGCCAGCAGCGCCGGACTGGGAAACACCATATATTTT

j_call: TRBJ1-1
v_call: TRBV18
clone_size: -
d_call: TRBD1
cdr3_aa: CASSTGVMNTEAFF
cdr3_nt: TGTGCCAGCTCAACAGGGGTTATGAACACTGAAGCTTTCTTT

j_call: TRBJ2-3
v_call: TRBV29-1
clone_size: few
d_call: TRBD1
cdr3_aa: CSVETTGGLTDTQYF
cdr3_nt: TGCAGCGTTGAAACGACAGGGGGTTTGACAGATACGCAGTATTTT

j_call: TRBJ2-1
v_call: TRBV20-1
clone_size: few
d_call: TRBD2
cdr3_aa: CSARLAGGLYNEQFF
cdr3_nt: TGCAGTGCTAGACTAGCGGGAGGGCTCTACAATGAGCAGTTCTTC

j_call: TRBJ2-6
v_call: TRBV9
clone_size: -
d_call: -
cdr3_aa: CASSAATGDSGANVLTF
cdr3_nt: TGTGCCAGCAGCGCAGCGACAGGAGACTCTGGGGCCAACGTCCTGACTTTC

j_call: TRBJ2-3
v_call: TRBV9
clone_size: few
d_call: -
cdr3_aa: CASSVAAGSVTDTQYF
cdr3_nt: TGTGCCAGCAGCGTAGCGGCGGGTTCAGTCACAGATACGCAGTATTTT

j_call: TRBJ2-7
v_call: TRBV12-3/TRBV12-4
clone_size: -
d_call: -
cdr3_aa: CASSPGTPRTYEQYF
cdr3_nt: TGTGCCAGCAGTCCCGGGACGCCACGAACCTACGAGCAGTACTTC

j_call: TRBJ2-2
v_call: TRBV7-3
clone_size: -
d_call: TRBD2
cdr3_aa: CASSLTGLADTNTGELFF
cdr3_nt: TGTGCCAGCAGCTTAACGGGACTAGCGGATACGAACACCGGGGAGCTGTTTTTT

j_call: TRBJ2-5
v_call: TRBV12-3/TRBV12-4
clone_size: few
d_call: -
cdr3_aa: CASSSLSSETQYF
cdr3_nt: TGTGCCAGCAGTTCCCTCTCCTCGGAGACCCAGTACTTC

j_call: TRBJ2-1
v_call: TRBV6-4
clone_size: -
d_call: TRBD2
cdr3_aa: CASSSTSGGPEQFF
cdr3_nt: TGTGCCAGCAGCTCCACTAGCGGGGGGCCCGAGCAGTTCTTC

j_call: TRBJ2-3
v_call: TRBV3-1
clone_size: few
d_call: TRBD2
cdr3_aa: CASTFSGRAATQYF
cdr3_nt: TGTGCCAGCACCTTTAGCGGGAGGGCTGCTACGCAGTATTTT

j_call: TRBJ2-1
v_call: TRBV30
clone_size: -
d_call: TRBD1
cdr3_aa: CAWRDRGYDEQFF
cdr3_nt: TGTGCCTGGAGGGACAGGGGGTACGATGAGCAGTTCTTC

j_call: TRBJ2-3
v_call: TRBV28
clone_size: many
d_call: -
cdr3_aa: CASSPGGRVDTQYF
cdr3_nt: TGTGCCAGCAGTCCCGGGGGCCGGGTAGATACGCAGTATTTT

j_call: TRBJ2-7
v_call: TRBV4-1
clone_size: -
d_call: TRBD2
cdr3_aa: CASSQLGREDEQYF
cdr3_nt: TGCGCCAGCAGCCAACTTGGGCGGGAGGACGAGCAGTACTTC

j_call: TRBJ2-7
v_call: TRBV11-2
clone_size: few
d_call: TRBD2
cdr3_aa: CASSLGLAGFEQYF
cdr3_nt: TGTGCCAGCAGCCTGGGACTAGCGGGATTTGAGCAGTACTTC

j_call: TRBJ1-1
v_call: TRBV11-3
clone_size: many
d_call: -
cdr3_aa: CASSLDGREAFF
cdr3_nt: TGTGCCAGCAGCTTAGACGGGAGGGAAGCTTTCTTT

j_call: TRBJ2-1
v_call: TRBV7-9
clone_size: many
d_call: -
cdr3_aa: CASSRAAYNEQFF
cdr3_nt: TGTGCCAGCAGCCGCGCCGCCTACAATGAGCAGTTCTTC

j_call: TRBJ2-1
v_call: TRBV10-3
clone_size: -
d_call: TRBD2
cdr3_aa: CAIKLAGGPGEQFF
cdr3_nt: TGTGCCATCAAACTAGCGGGGGGGCCGGGTGAGCAGTTCTTC

j_call: TRBJ2-3
v_call: TRBV7-3
clone_size: -
d_call: TRBD1
cdr3_aa: CASSSSGTGTDTQYF
cdr3_nt: TGTGCCAGCAGCTCGTCCGGGACAGGGACAGATACGCAGTATTTT

j_call: TRBJ2-2
v_call: TRBV20-1
clone_size: many
d_call: -
cdr3_aa: CSAQLVSAGELFF
cdr3_nt: TGCAGTGCCCAACTAGTTTCCGCCGGGGAGCTGTTTTTT

j_call: TRBJ1-6
v_call: TRBV20-1
clone_size: -
d_call: TRBD1
cdr3_aa: CSATPTGDYNSPLHF
cdr3_nt: TGCAGTGCTACACCCACAGGGGACTATAATTCACCCCTCCACTTT

j_call: TRBJ1-1
v_call: TRBV6-1
clone_size: -
d_call: -
cdr3_aa: CASTPQGDGEYTEAFF
cdr3_nt: TGTGCCAGCACTCCACAAGGGGACGGGGAATACACTGAAGCTTTCTTT

j_call: TRBJ2-1
v_call: TRBV6-2/TRBV6-3
clone_size: -
d_call: TRBD2
cdr3_aa: CASSCGGGRARYNEQFF
cdr3_nt: TGTGCCAGCAGTTGCGGAGGCGGGAGGGCCCGGTACAATGAGCAGTTCTTC

j_call: TRBJ2-3
v_call: TRBV7-2
clone_size: many
d_call: -
cdr3_aa: CASSSRRETLTDTQYF
cdr3_nt: TGTGCCAGCAGCTCGCGTCGGGAGACCCTCACAGATACGCAGTATTTT

j_call: TRBJ2-1
v_call: TRBV6-2/TRBV6-3
clone_size: -
d_call: -
cdr3_aa: CASSYGGLYEQFF
cdr3_nt: TGTGCCAGCAGTTACGGGGGGCTCTATGAGCAGTTCTTC

j_call: TRBJ2-3
v_call: TRBV27
clone_size: -
d_call: -
cdr3_aa: CASSSHWSEGQYF
cdr3_nt: TGTGCCAGCAGTTCCCACTGGAGCGAGGGGCAGTATTTT

j_call: TRBJ1-4
v_call: TRBV30
clone_size: -
d_call: TRBD1
cdr3_aa: CAWSTAPGGQEKLFF
cdr3_nt: TGTGCCTGGAGTACCGCGCCAGGGGGCCAGGAAAAACTGTTTTTT

j_call: TRBJ1-5
v_call: TRBV12-3/TRBV12-4
clone_size: -
d_call: TRBD1
cdr3_aa: CASTPTGVLNQPQHF
cdr3_nt: TGTGCCAGCACCCCCACAGGGGTCCTCAATCAGCCCCAGCATTTT

j_call: TRBJ1-1
v_call: TRBV14
clone_size: -
d_call: -
cdr3_aa: CASSQVRGGTEAFF
cdr3_nt: TGTGCCAGCAGCCAAGTAAGGGGTGGCACTGAAGCTTTCTTT

j_call: TRBJ1-1
v_call: TRBV7-3
clone_size: -
d_call: -
cdr3_aa: CASSLTGLANTEAFF
cdr3_nt: TGTGCCAGCAGCCTCACCGGGCTCGCGAACACTGAAGCTTTCTTT

j_call: TRBJ2-6
v_call: TRBV5-1
clone_size: -
d_call: -
cdr3_aa: CASSVTPSGANGLTF
cdr3_nt: TGCGCCAGCAGCGTCACCCCCTCTGGGGCCAACGGCCTGACTTTC

j_call: TRBJ2-3
v_call: TRBV3-1
clone_size: few
d_call: TRBD2
cdr3_aa: CASSQVPGTSGGWTDTQYF
cdr3_nt: TGTGCCAGCAGCCAAGTTCCCGGGACTAGCGGCGGCTGGACAGATACGCAGTATTTT

j_call: TRBJ2-2
v_call: TRBV29-1
clone_size: few
d_call: -
cdr3_aa: CSVAGNVNTGELFF
cdr3_nt: TGCAGCGTTGCCGGTAACGTGAACACCGGGGAGCTGTTTTTT

j_call: TRBJ2-3
v_call: TRBV12-3/TRBV12-4
clone_size: few
d_call: TRBD2
cdr3_aa: CASSGTSGVGADTQYF
cdr3_nt: TGTGCCAGCAGTGGGACTAGCGGGGTAGGGGCAGATACGCAGTATTTT

j_call: TRBJ2-1
v_call: TRBV5-6
clone_size: few
d_call: TRBD2
cdr3_aa: CASSSWGALAGVYNEQFF
cdr3_nt: TGTGCCAGCAGCTCGTGGGGGGCACTAGCGGGGGTCTACAATGAGCAGTTCTTC

j_call: TRBJ2-7
v_call: TRBV20-1
clone_size: few
d_call: -
cdr3_aa: CSARDEKGVFSYEQYF
cdr3_nt: TGCAGTGCTAGAGATGAGAAAGGGGTTTTTTCCTACGAGCAGTACTTC

j_call: TRBJ1-6
v_call: TRBV6-6
clone_size: many
d_call: -
cdr3_aa: CASSPGSGSPLHF
cdr3_nt: TGTGCCAGCAGCCCGGGCTCTGGTTCACCCCTCCACTTT

j_call: TRBJ2-1
v_call: TRBV20-1
clone_size: many
d_call: TRBD1
cdr3_aa: CSAQSGTGAGWNEQFF
cdr3_nt: TGCAGTGCACAATCCGGGACAGGGGCCGGATGGAATGAGCAGTTCTTC

j_call: TRBJ2-3
v_call: TRBV9
clone_size: many
d_call: -
cdr3_aa: CASSVGPARADTQYF
cdr3_nt: TGTGCCAGCAGCGTAGGTCCTGCCAGGGCAGATACGCAGTATTTT

j_call: TRBJ2-1
v_call: TRBV7-3
clone_size: many
d_call: TRBD2
cdr3_aa: CASSPLAGVSYNEQFF
cdr3_nt: TGTGCCAGCAGCCCATTAGCGGGAGTCTCCTACAATGAGCAGTTCTTC

j_call: TRBJ2-5
v_call: TRBV20-1
clone_size: -
d_call: TRBD1
cdr3_aa: CSARDLVGTAKETQYF
cdr3_nt: TGCAGTGCTAGAGATCTTGTCGGGACAGCGAAAGAGACCCAGTACTTC

j_call: TRBJ1-1
v_call: TRBV7-6
clone_size: -
d_call: -
cdr3_aa: CASSPGAGTEAFF
cdr3_nt: TGTGCCAGCAGTCCAGGGGCTGGCACTGAAGCTTTCTTT

j_call: TRBJ2-2
v_call: TRBV29-1
clone_size: few
d_call: -
cdr3_aa: CSVAGDGELFF
cdr3_nt: TGCAGCGTTGCAGGGGACGGGGAGCTGTTTTTT

j_call: TRBJ1-5
v_call: TRBV6-2/TRBV6-3
clone_size: few
d_call: -
cdr3_aa: CASSYSGGRNQPQHF
cdr3_nt: TGTGCCAGCAGTTACTCAGGGGGGCGCAATCAGCCCCAGCATTTT